The present entry profiles one T cell receptor (beta chain) with its context. Its antigen is undetermined. The data belong to a study of cytomegalovirus exposure and HLA in healthy donors. PCR primers comprised 60 Vbeta and 13 Jbeta primers. Assay used: immunoSEQ multiplex PCR; TCRdb lists only in-frame clones, some missing. The data contain about 160,000 clones, around nine tenths of them seen just once; the ten biggest clones take up about 0.85%. General observations from the study: Researchers reported that three CMV-associated chains were confirmed in vitro as CMV antigen-specific. The investigators catalogued 150 to 200 TCR beta chains as cytomegalovirus-associated.

Trimming shortened V by 0 bases and J by 10 bases, and 15 bases separated the two germline ends. This CDR3 is 13 amino acids long. The germline gives CDR1 GTSNPN, CDR2 SVGIG (reference sequence). Specimen: PBMCs. This TCR derives from a woman under 40 in good health and CMV-seronegative. The chain has TRBV30 and TRBJ1-1; D is undetermined. CDR3: CAWSVRAPGGAFF. CDR3 nucleotide sequence: TGTGCCTGGAGTGTCCGGGCGCCGGGAGGAGCTTTCTTT.